This T cell receptor (beta chain) was captured by sequencing in a study of beta chain features in type 1 diabetes. Each population that was sorted was more than 98% pure. Germline V gene data show CDR1 as SGHRS and CDR2 as YFSETQ. The CDR3 is 15 amino acids. V shed 4 bases, J shed 8 bases, and the junction held 9 bases outside the gene matches. This clone turned up a few times. What it binds is not known. The whole isolated RNA underwent reverse transcription, so sequencing captured expressed TCRB transcripts. Method: immunoSEQ multiplex PCR; TCRdb's copy keeps in-frame clones and lacks some. Counted here are some 350,000 clones, over 8.5% occurring once; the ten biggest clones make up approximately 0.6%. Study-wide results and caveats: Shortening of TCRB CDR3s, moderate but significant, appeared in all four CD4+ subsets of Type 1 diabetes patients. PCR might pick shorter templates more often, in the same way for patients and controls. Fewer insertions but more deletions were seen at VDJ junctions in type 1 diabetes patients. Using cDNA template may skew counts toward highly expressing activated cells.

The sample consisted of central memory CD4+ T cells from blood. This rearrangement joins TRBV5-1 to TRBJ1-4, with 9 bases identical to TRBD1. The source of this sequence is a man aged 30 to 39 with type 1 diabetes. CDR3 residues: CASSAGTGIGEKLFF. Here the CDR3 DNA reads TGCGCCAGCAGCGCCGGGACAGGGATCGGAGAAAAACTGTTTTTT.